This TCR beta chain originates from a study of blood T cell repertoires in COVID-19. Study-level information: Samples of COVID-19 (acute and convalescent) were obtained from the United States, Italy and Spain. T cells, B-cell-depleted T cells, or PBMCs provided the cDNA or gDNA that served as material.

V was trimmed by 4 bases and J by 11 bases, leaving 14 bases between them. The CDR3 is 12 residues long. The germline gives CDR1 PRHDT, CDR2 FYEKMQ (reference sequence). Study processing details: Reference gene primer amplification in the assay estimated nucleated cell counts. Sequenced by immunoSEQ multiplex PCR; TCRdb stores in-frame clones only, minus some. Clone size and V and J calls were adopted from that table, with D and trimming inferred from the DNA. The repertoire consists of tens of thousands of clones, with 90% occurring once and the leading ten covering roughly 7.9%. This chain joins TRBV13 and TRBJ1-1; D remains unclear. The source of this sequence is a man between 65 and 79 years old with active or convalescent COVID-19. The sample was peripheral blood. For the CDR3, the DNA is TGTGCCAGCAGCTCCAATCGGGGTATGGCTTTCTTT. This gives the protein CASSSNRGMAFF.